In its sample, the clone carrying this T cell receptor beta chain was seen a few times. Its cognate antigen is unknown. These data belong to a study of CD8 T cells in ankylosing spondylitis. Study-level points and caveats: A TCR beta motif made of several highly homologous variants seemed typical of ankylosing spondylitis blood.

One entry per CDR3 protein, called by TCRdb with MiXCR from the 5' RACE reads. The data contain under 950,000 distinct CDR3 sequences, under 20% of them singletons. The CDR3 is 15 amino acids. Trimming cost V 2 bases and J 3 bases, with 13 bases left between them. Per the germline V gene, CDR1 is MNHEY and CDR2 is SMNVEV (reference sequence). Sequenced input: blood, either unsorted or a sorted T cell fraction (not recorded which). This receptor was obtained from a male donor with ankylosing spondylitis. This rearrangement joins TRBV27 to TRBJ1-2, with D possibly matching TRBD1 (5 bases). CDR3 coding DNA: TGTGCCAGCAGTTTACGGTCCGAGGGGTACTATGGCTACACCTTC. Translated: CASSLRSEGYYGYTF.